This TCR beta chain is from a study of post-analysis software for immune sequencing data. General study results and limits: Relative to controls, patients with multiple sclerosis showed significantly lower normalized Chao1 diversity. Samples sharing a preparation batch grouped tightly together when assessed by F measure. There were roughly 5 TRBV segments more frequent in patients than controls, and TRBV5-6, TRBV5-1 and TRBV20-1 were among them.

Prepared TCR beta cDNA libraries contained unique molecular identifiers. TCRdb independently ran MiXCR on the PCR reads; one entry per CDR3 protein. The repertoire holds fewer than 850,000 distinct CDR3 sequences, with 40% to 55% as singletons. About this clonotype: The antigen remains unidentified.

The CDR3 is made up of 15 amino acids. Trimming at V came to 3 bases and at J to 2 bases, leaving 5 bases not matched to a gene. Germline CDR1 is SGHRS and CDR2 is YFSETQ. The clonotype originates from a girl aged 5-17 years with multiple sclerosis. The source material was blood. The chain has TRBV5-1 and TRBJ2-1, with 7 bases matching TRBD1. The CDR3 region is CASSYTGTAYNEQFF. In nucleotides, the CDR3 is TGCGCCAGCAGCTATACCGGGACAGCCTACAATGAGCAGTTCTTC.